Sequencing of this T cell receptor beta chain was carried out in a study of cytomegalovirus exposure and HLA in healthy donors. Study results and limitations: The classifier reportedly diagnosed cytomegalovirus status with high sensitivity and specificity. A likely sequencing artifact accounted for one observed cluster of highly shared sequence variants. Confirmation was obtained in vitro that a few CMV-associated chains are specific for CMV antigens.

This PCR relied on a set of 60 Vbeta primers and 13 Jbeta primers. Profiled with immunoSEQ multiplex PCR; TCRdb holds only in-frame clones, not every one. The sample contains around 100,000 clones, over 60% of which appear only once. In the case of this clone: Its antigen is undetermined.

Sequencing input: PBMCs. The receptor comes from a woman between 18 and 29 years old in good health and CMV-seropositive.

CDR3 sequence (DNA): TGTGCCAGTAGTAAAGACATTTCCTACGAGCAGTACTTC. Encoded protein: CASSKDISYEQYF. The V gene is TRBV19, the J gene TRBJ2-7; no clear D. The CDR3 is made up of 13 amino acids. Germline assignment: CDR1 LNHDA and CDR2 SQIVND (reference sequence). Trimming cost V 4 bases and J 1 base, with 8 bases left between them.